A single T cell receptor (beta chain) is shown here with its context. What it recognizes is unknown. These data originate in a study of siplizumab effects on memory and regulatory T cells. Broader study findings: The study found that siplizumab significantly reduced alloreactive sequences traceable to unstimulated CD4+ memory cells. Mappable CD4+ clones that were alloreactive averaged roughly 69% Treg-derived with siplizumab versus approximately 27% in controls.

Method: immunoSEQ multiplex PCR; TCRdb's copy keeps in-frame clones and lacks some. The table lists tens of thousands of clones, 96% of them singletons. This receptor was identified in a human donor in good health. Specimen: naive CD8+ T cells sorted from blood.

The CDR3 DNA sequence: TGTGCCAGTAGTAACCTCCTGACAGATACGCAGTATTTT. It encodes CASSNLLTDTQYF. V gene TRBV19 combines with J gene TRBJ2-3; D is unclear. Trimming removed 4 bases from V and 3 bases from J, with 8 bases in between. Per the germline V gene, CDR1 is LNHDA and CDR2 is SQIVND (reference sequence). This CDR3 region has 13 residues.